These 30 T cell receptor beta chains originate from one sample sequenced in a study of T cells in Graves' hyperthyroidism and ophthalmopathy. Amplified regions were TCR beta CDR3 sequences from RNA transcripts. The TCR CDR3 was amplified in a first-round RT-PCR using the HTBI primer set. TCRdb re-derived calls from the multiplex PCR reads in MiXCR, one entry per CDR3 protein. The sample records 700,000 or so distinct CDR3 sequences, 15% to 20% being singletons. Sequencing was carried out using blood. These receptors all come from a man aged 18 to 30 with Graves' hyperthyroidism.

The table lists this clonotype with many counts. The genes are TRBV30 and TRBJ2-7, with D perhaps TRBD1 or TRBD2 (5 bases each). The V gene's germline CDR1 is GTSNPN and CDR2 SVGIG (reference sequence). V was pared by 4 bases and J by 3 bases, with 25 bases between. The CDR3 has 17 amino acids. The CDR3: CAWIGSRVEGRYYEQYF. CDR3 in DNA: TGTGCCTGGATCGGATCCCGCGTAGAGGGGCGATACTACGAGCAGTACTTC.

Ten or more counts support this clonotype. The CDR3 region is CASSRGLLATNEKLFF. In DNA form, the CDR3 reads TGTGCCAGCTCACGGGGCCTTCTCGCAACTAATGAAAAACTGTTTTTT. This sequence joins TRBV18 and TRBJ1-4, with D perhaps TRBD1 (5 bases). The CDR3 is 16 amino acids. V was trimmed by 4 bases and J by 0 bases, leaving 12 bases between them. Germline V lookup: CDR1 KGHSH, CDR2 LQKENI.

This clonotype was seen only a few times. This sequence joins TRBV3-1 and TRBJ1-1; no definite D call. The CDR3 has 14 amino acids. V lost 1 base to trimming and J lost 5 bases, with 11 bases between them. Germline assignment: CDR1 LGHDT and CDR2 YNNKEL (reference sequence). The DNA for the CDR3 is TGTGCCAGCAGCCAAGTGGGAGTTTGGACTGAAGCTTTCTTT. It is translated as CASSQVGVWTEAFF.

With regard to this clonotype: The junction departs from germline at one end; a sequencing error may be responsible. The chain has TRBV13 and TRBJ2-4; D is unclear. Germline V gives CDR1 PRHDT, CDR2 FYEKMQ (reference sequence). The CDR3 is 16 amino acids. The CDR3 bases are TGTGCCGGCAGCTCAGGAGTCACCCTAGCCAAAAACATTCAGTACTTC. Protein: CAGSSGVTLAKNIQYF.

The chain is built from TRBV29-1 and TRBJ1-1; 9 bases match TRBD1. The CDR3 contains 15 residues. Per the germline V gene, CDR1 is SQVTM and CDR2 is ANQGSEA. J gave up 1 base and V 3 bases, and 6 bases lay outside the gene matches. Written as DNA, the CDR3 is TGCAGCGTTGAGGTGCTGGGACAGGGGAACACTGAAGCTTTCTTT. It yields the protein CSVEVLGQGNTEAFF.

Regarding this clonotype: This may be a read error, as it is one base from a much larger clone. This chain joins TRBV12-3 or TRBV12-4 and TRBJ2-6, with no clear D. V shed 2 bases and J shed 4 bases, with 3 bases lying between them. This CDR3 contains 13 residues. As DNA, the CDR3 is TGTGCCAGCAGTTTACGGGGGGCCAACGTCCTGACTTTC. As protein: CASSLRGANVLTF.

This chain joins TRBV6-1 and TRBJ2-7; TRBD2 aligns across 14 bases. The germline CDR1 and CDR2 sequences are MNHNS and SASEGT. The CDR3 length is 17 residues. V dropped 6 bases and J dropped 5; count of bases not matched to a gene: 12. The CDR3 nucleotides are TGTGCCAGCAGAAAAGGGACTAGCGGGGGTTTTAGGGACGAGCAGTACTTC. It yields the protein CASRKGTSGGFRDEQYF.

In this sample, this clonotype turned up many times. This chain uses TRBV2 with TRBJ2-1, with D tentatively TRBD1 (5 bases). There are 13 residues in the CDR3. Trimming left V 6 bases short and J 2 bases short, with 8 bases between. CDR1 is SNHLY, CDR2 FYNNEI, per germline. The CDR3 here is CASRLGPYNEQFF. CDR3 sequence (DNA): TGTGCCAGCAGGTTGGGGCCCTACAATGAGCAGTTCTTC.

The chain couples TRBV7-9 to TRBJ1-1, with D perhaps TRBD1 (5 bases). The CDR3 totals 15 residues. CDR1 and CDR2 (germline): SEHNR, FQNEAQ (reference sequence). V gave up 6 bases and J gave up 1 base, with 15 bases separating them. CDR3 sequence reads: CASSPTGGQNTEAFF. CDR3 in DNA: TGTGCCAGCAGTCCCACAGGAGGCCAGAACACTGAAGCTTTCTTT.

This clonotype was counted a few times. The chain joins TRBV28 to TRBJ2-1, with D hard to call. CDR3 length: 13 residues. Per germline, CDR1 MDHEN and CDR2 SYDVKM. V was trimmed by 7 bases and J by 1 base, leaving 8 bases between them. The CDR3 sequence is CASNNWSYNEQFF. The CDR3 DNA sequence: TGTGCCAGCAATAACTGGTCCTACAATGAGCAGTTCTTC.

The rearrangement joins TRBV2 to TRBJ1-1; D is possibly TRBD1 (6 bases). CDR1 is SNHLY and CDR2 is FYNNEI in the germline V gene. CDR3 length equals 13 residues. The germline V and J ends were trimmed by 6 bases and 5 bases, with 13 bases remaining between them. The chain's CDR3 is CASREGGRTEAFF. The DNA for the CDR3 is TGTGCCAGCAGGGAGGGGGGTAGAACTGAAGCTTTCTTT.

This clonotype was seen at least ten times. This chain connects TRBV28 to TRBJ2-1, with 11 bases fitting TRBD2. V dropped 4 bases and J dropped 9; count of bases not matched to a gene: 11. CDR3 length equals 16 residues. CDR1 and CDR2 from the germline V gene are MDHEN and SYDVKM. Here the CDR3 DNA reads TGTGCCAGCAGTTCCCCCGGCGGTAGCGGGAGGGGTGAGCAGTTCTTC. Translated, it gives CASSSPGGSGRGEQFF.

The V and J genes are TRBV27 and TRBJ2-1, with a tentative D call TRBD2 (5 bases). V dropped 7 bases and J dropped 2 bases, with 12 bases sitting between them. Germline V lookup: CDR1 MNHEY, CDR2 SMNVEV (reference sequence). There are 14 residues in the CDR3. The CDR3, as DNA: TGTGCCAGCACCGCGGACTTCCCCTACAATGAGCAGTTCTTC. This gives the protein CASTADFPYNEQFF.

This sequence joins TRBV7-9 and TRBJ2-5, with D uncertain. The germline V gene encodes CDR1 SEHNR and CDR2 FQNEAQ (reference sequence). V lost 1 base and J lost 5, with 11 bases in between. CDR3 length: 14 residues. The CDR3 here is CASSLVYLGETQYF. The CDR3 DNA follows: TGTGCCAGCAGCTTAGTGTACCTCGGGGAGACCCAGTACTTC.

Comment on this clonotype: A clone one base away is much larger, so this may be a read error. The chain carries TRBV11-2 and TRBJ2-1; 7 nucleotides agree with TRBD2. Germline loops: CDR1 SGHAT, CDR2 FQNNGV. CDR3 size: 17 residues. Trimming took 1 base from V and 4 from J; bases not matched to a gene: 10. The DNA for the CDR3 is TGTGCCAGCAGCTTAGTGGGTAGGAGACTAGCTTACAATGAGCAGTTCTTC. The encoded protein is CASSLVGRRLAYNEQFF.

This clonotype was seen a few times. This chain connects TRBV24-1 to TRBJ2-7, with D tentatively TRBD1 or TRBD2 (5 bases each). The V gene's germline CDR1 is KGHDR and CDR2 SFDVKD. Trimming shortened V by 9 bases and J by 9 bases, and 32 bases separated the two germline ends. The CDR3 length is 17 residues. The CDR3 loop is CATARETGTGRLGAQYF. The CDR3 DNA follows: TGTGCCACCGCCCGAGAAACCGGGACCGGCAGACTCGGTGCGCAGTACTTC.

The sample holds a few counts of this clonotype. This chain uses TRBV20-1 with TRBJ2-7, with 14 bases matching TRBD2. V lost 6 bases, J lost 2 bases, and 6 bases stayed unmatched. Germline V lookup: CDR1 DFQATT, CDR2 SNEGSKA (reference sequence). This CDR3 contains 15 residues. The CDR3: CSATGTSGSAYEQYF. The DNA for the CDR3 is TGCAGTGCCACAGGGACTAGCGGGAGCGCCTACGAGCAGTACTTC.

This clonotype was counted ten times or more. V usage is TRBV3-1 and J usage is TRBJ2-5; D is ambiguous. The germline gives CDR1 LGHDT, CDR2 YNNKEL (reference sequence). The CDR3 is made up of 13 amino acids. Trimming cost V 4 bases and J 4 bases, with 10 bases left between them. The CDR3 DNA is TGTGCCAGCAGCCCTTTGGATGGAGAGACCCAGTACTTC. Translated, it gives CASSPLDGETQYF.

This clonotype was seen a handful of times. The rearrangement uses TRBV29-1 and TRBJ2-7; D is possibly TRBD2 (6 bases). Germline CDR1 and CDR2: SQVTM and ANQGSEA. The CDR3 consists of 12 residues. V dropped 7 bases and J dropped 3 bases, with 13 bases sitting between them. The CDR3 sequence is CSGGESYYEQYF. CDR3 DNA sequence: TGCAGCGGGGGGGAATCTTACTACGAGCAGTACTTC.

This clonotype occurred many times. The CDR3 loop is CASSEGTGGIGLLDIQYF. The CDR3 DNA reads as TGTGCCAGCAGCGAGGGGACAGGGGGTATTGGGCTGTTGGACATTCAGTACTTC. V and J are TRBV9 and TRBJ2-4, with 11 bases that match TRBD1. This CDR3 spans 18 amino acids. Germline assignment: CDR1 SGDLS and CDR2 YYNGEE. The trim removed 3 bases at V and 8 bases at J, leaving 16 bases unmatched.

At least ten counts were recorded for this clonotype. This sequence joins TRBV28 and TRBJ1-5, with TRBD1 identical over 11 bases. This CDR3 comprises 17 residues. From germline, CDR1 is MDHEN and CDR2 SYDVKM. V shed 0 bases, J shed 1 base, and the junction held 2 bases outside the gene matches. CDR3 bases: TGTGCCAGCAGTTTATGGGACAGGGGGCGAAGCAATCAGCCCCAGCATTTT. This codes for CASSLWDRGRSNQPQHF.

In this sample, this clonotype turned up many times. The J gene is TRBJ2-7, the V gene TRBV2, with a weak D call TRBD2 (6 bases). Trimming pared 2 bases from V and 5 bases from J, leaving 7 bases between. The CDR3 sequence is 12 residues long. Germline V gene lookup returns CDR1 SNHLY and CDR2 FYNNEI. The CDR3 reads CASSERRDEQYF. The DNA for the CDR3 is TGTGCCAGCAGTGAAAGGAGGGACGAGCAGTACTTC.

In this sample, this clonotype turned up many times. One junction end disagrees with the germline gene, perhaps due to a read error. The chain carries TRBV7-2 and TRBJ1-1, with D uncertain. This CDR3 region has 14 residues. Germline V gives CDR1 SGHTA, CDR2 FQGNSA. This CDR3 is CASTYFGGNAEAFF. CDR3 nucleotide sequence: TGTGCCAGCACCTATTTCGGTGGGAACGCTGAAGCTTTCTTT.

In this sample, this clonotype turned up many times. The chain joins TRBV3-1 to TRBJ2-7, with 10 bases fitting TRBD2. CDR3 length equals 14 residues. The germline V gene has CDR1 LGHDT and CDR2 YNNKEL (reference sequence). V shed 3 bases, J shed 4 bases, and the junction held 3 bases outside the gene matches. The CDR3 DNA is TGTGCCAGCAGCCAGGGACTAGCGCCATACGAGCAGTACTTC. It encodes CASSQGLAPYEQYF.

The J gene is TRBJ2-1, the V gene TRBV5-1; perhaps TRBD2 as D (5 bases). The germline V gene encodes CDR1 SGHRS and CDR2 YFSETQ. This CDR3 has 13 residues. V shed 1 base and J shed 9 bases, with 11 bases lying between them. The CDR3 loop is CASSLPSSGEQFF. The CDR3 nucleotides read TGCGCCAGCAGCTTGCCTAGCAGCGGTGAGCAGTTCTTC.

This clonotype came up many times. The rearrangement joins TRBV24-1 to TRBJ2-1, with 7 positions matching TRBD1. The germline V gene encodes CDR1 KGHDR and CDR2 SFDVKD. The V segment lost 4 bases and the J segment 6 bases; nucleotides outside the gene matches: 8. The CDR3 totals 15 residues. CDR3 residues: CATSDTGESSNEQFF. The DNA for the CDR3 is TGTGCCACCAGTGACACAGGGGAGTCGAGCAATGAGCAGTTCTTC.

This clonotype occurred many times. The chain recombines TRBV27 with TRBJ1-5; D is perhaps TRBD1 (5 bases). Germline CDR1 reads MNHEY; CDR2 reads SMNVEV (reference sequence). V lost 6 bases and J 0 bases, leaving 12 bases between the germline ends. The CDR3 is 15 amino acids. CDR3 coding DNA: TGTGCCAGCAGCCAACGACAGTATAGCAATCAGCCCCAGCATTTT. Its protein product is CASSQRQYSNQPQHF.

At least ten counts were recorded for this clonotype. The rearrangement joins TRBV30 to TRBJ2-1; the D gene could be TRBD1 or TRBD2 (6 bases each). CDR3 size: 14 residues. Trimming shortened V by 1 base and J by 7 bases, and 14 bases separated the two germline ends. Germline V gene data show CDR1 as GTSNPN and CDR2 as SVGIG (reference sequence). The CDR3 DNA reads TGTGCCTGGAGTGAGGGGGGATTGCTGAATGAGCAGTTCTTC. It codes for CAWSEGGLLNEQFF.

The V and J genes are TRBV20-1 and TRBJ2-3; 11 bases map to TRBD2. Germline assignment: CDR1 DFQATT and CDR2 SNEGSKA (reference sequence). This CDR3 spans 16 amino acids. Trimming removed 1 base from V and 2 bases from J; junction bases left unmatched: 5. This chain's CDR3 is CSARAGLAGITDTQYF. The CDR3 bases are TGCAGTGCTAGAGCAGGACTAGCGGGCATCACAGATACGCAGTATTTT.

The chain combines TRBV24-1 with TRBJ2-7, with a possible D match to TRBD1 (6 bases). The ends were cut back, 3 bases at V and 2 bases at J, with 10 bases in the middle. The length of the CDR3 is 14 residues. Germline CDR1 is KGHDR and CDR2 is SFDVKD. The CDR3, as DNA: TGTGCCACCAGTGATGGGCCAGGGGCCTACGAGCAGTACTTC. This encodes CATSDGPGAYEQYF.